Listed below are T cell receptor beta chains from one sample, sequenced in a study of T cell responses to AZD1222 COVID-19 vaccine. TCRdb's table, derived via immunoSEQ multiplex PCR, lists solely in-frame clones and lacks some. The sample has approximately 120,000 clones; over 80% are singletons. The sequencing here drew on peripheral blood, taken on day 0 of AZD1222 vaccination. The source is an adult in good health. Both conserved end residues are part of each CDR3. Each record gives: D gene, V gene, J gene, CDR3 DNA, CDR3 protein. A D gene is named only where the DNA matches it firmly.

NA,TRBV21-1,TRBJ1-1,TGTGCCAGCAGCAAAAAGAGGAATCTGGGGCCGGGCACTGAAGCTTTCTTT,CASSKKRNLGPGTEAFF
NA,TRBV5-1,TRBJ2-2,TGCGCCAGCAGTCTTTTCACCGGGGAGCTGTTTTTT,CASSLFTGELFF
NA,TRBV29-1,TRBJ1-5,TGCAGCGTTGTGGGGCAAGACTATCAGCCCCAGCATTTT,CSVVGQDYQPQHF
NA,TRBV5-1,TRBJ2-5,TGCGCCAGCAGCTTAGGGACTTTCCAAGAGACCCAGTACTTC,CASSLGTFQETQYF
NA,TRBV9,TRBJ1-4,TGTGCCAGCAGCGTAGGGGTCTGGACAACAGAGAATGAAAAACTGTTTTTT,CASSVGVWTTENEKLFF
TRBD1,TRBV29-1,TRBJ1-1,TGCAGCGTAGAGGGACAGATGAACACTGAAGCTTTCTTT,CSVEGQMNTEAFF
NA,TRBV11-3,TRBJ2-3,TGTGCCAGCAGCTTAGATCCACCCCGGGCCTTAGGACCCCCCACAGATACGCAGTATTTT,CASSLDPPRALGPPTDTQYF
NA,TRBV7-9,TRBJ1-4,TGTGCCAGCAGCTTCAGGGGTTCTAATGAAAAACTGTTTTTT,CASSFRGSNEKLFF
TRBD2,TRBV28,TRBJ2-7,TGTGCCAGCAGTTTAATTCGCGGGAGCGTCTACGAGCAGTACTTC,CASSLIRGSVYEQYF
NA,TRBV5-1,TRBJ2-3,TGCGCCAGCAGCTTGGGTCGGGACTCCCTAACGAGCACAGATACGCAGTATTTT,CASSLGRDSLTSTDTQYF
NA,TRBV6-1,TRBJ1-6,TGTGCCAGCAGTGAAGCTTCTCTAAATTCACCCCTCCACTTT,CASSEASLNSPLHF
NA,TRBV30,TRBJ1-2,TGTGCCTGGAGTCCAGGGGTTCTTGGCTACACCTTC,CAWSPGVLGYTF
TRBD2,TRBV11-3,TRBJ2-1,TGTGCCAGCAGCTTCTTTAGCGGGGCCTACAATGAGCAGTTCTTC,CASSFFSGAYNEQFF